This entry lists 18 T cell receptor beta chains sequenced from one sample in a study of cytomegalovirus exposure and HLA in healthy donors. The PCR made use of 60 Vbeta and 13 Jbeta primers. This table comes from immunoSEQ multiplex PCR, and its TCRdb copy is limited to in-frame clones, with some not included. This table has about 94,000 clones, less than 10% appearing once. The source material was PBMCs. These receptor sequences come from a man aged 45 to 65 in good health and CMV-seronegative.

The chain has TRBV28 and TRBJ1-2; a weak D match, TRBD1 (5 bases). V was shortened by 6 bases and J by 2 bases, with 13 bases between the two germline ends. The CDR3 has 14 amino acids. CDR1 and CDR2 (germline): MDHEN, SYDVKM. The CDR3 bases are TGTGCCAGCAGGGAGGGACGGCGAAACTATGGCTACACCTTC. Protein product: CASREGRRNYGYTF.

The rearrangement joins TRBV19 to TRBJ1-5, with TRBD1 matching over 9 bases. From germline, CDR1 is LNHDA and CDR2 SQIVND (reference sequence). J gave up 5 bases and V 5 bases, and 7 bases lay outside the gene matches. The length of the CDR3 is 15 residues. As DNA, the CDR3 is TGTGCCAGTAGTTCACAGACAGGGGGGTATCAGCCCCAGCATTTT. Translating it yields CASSSQTGGYQPQHF.

This clone was recorded a few times. The chain recombines TRBV4-3 with TRBJ2-1; 8 bases map to TRBD2. This CDR3 spans 15 amino acids. With 0 bases clipped from V and 7 bases from J, the junction kept 5 bases outside the gene matches. Looked up from germline, CDR1 is LGHNA and CDR2 is YSLEER. CDR3 in amino acids: CASSQDSGGANEQFF. CDR3 DNA: TGCGCCAGCAGCCAAGACTCGGGAGGGGCAAATGAGCAGTTCTTC.

This clone was counted only a few times. This chain uses TRBV5-1 with TRBJ1-4, with 10 positions matching TRBD1. Losses at the gene ends were 5 bases for V and 0 bases for J; bases not matched to a gene: 1. Per germline, CDR1 SGHRS and CDR2 YFSETQ. CDR3 length equals 15 residues. Here the CDR3 reads CASSGTGATNEKLFF. Here the CDR3 DNA reads TGCGCCAGCAGTGGGACAGGGGCAACTAATGAAAAACTGTTTTTT.

The chain joins TRBV11-2 to TRBJ2-2; no clear D gene. The ends were cut back, 0 bases at V and 6 bases at J, with 11 bases in the middle. The CDR3 runs to 15 residues. Germline CDR1 SGHAT, CDR2 FQNNGV. The CDR3 DNA sequence: TGTGCCAGCAGCTTAGAAGCGCGAGGCCCCGGGGAGCTGTTTTTT. Translated, it gives CASSLEARGPGELFF. The complete variable domain, with remaining parts taken from reference TRBV11-2 and TRBJ2-2, reads EAGVAQSPRYKIIEKRQSVAFWCNPISGHATLYWYQQILGQGPKLLIQFQNNGVVDDSQLPKDRFSAERLKGVDSTLKIQPAKLEDSAVYLCASSLEARGPGELFFGEGSRLTVL.

The genes are TRBV2 and TRBJ1-1; a possible D gene is TRBD1 (6 bases). Germline V lookup: CDR1 SNHLY, CDR2 FYNNEI. Trimming removed 2 bases at V and 6 bases at J, with 13 bases between. The CDR3 extends over 14 amino acids. Here the CDR3 reads CASSEQGITAEAFF. The CDR3 bases are TGTGCCAGCAGTGAACAGGGGATTACGGCTGAAGCTTTCTTT.

Notes on this clone: The same CDR3 also results from other DNA sequences found in this sample. The chain uses TRBV4-1 and TRBJ2-1; possibly TRBD1 for D (5 bases). With 5 bases removed from V and 9 bases from J, the gap between germline ends came to 23 bases. From germline, CDR1 is MGHRA and CDR2 YSYEKL. The CDR3 covers 16 residues. In DNA, the CDR3 is TGCGCCAGCAGCTACCCCGGCAGGGTAGAAGGCGGTGAGCAGTTCTTC. Translating it yields CASSYPGRVEGGEQFF.

The V call is TRBV7-9, the J call TRBJ2-4; D is unclear. Germline assignment: CDR1 SEHNR and CDR2 FQNEAQ (reference sequence). The length of the CDR3 is 16 residues. Trimming pared 0 bases from V and 7 bases from J, leaving 16 bases between. The CDR3 sequence is CASSLAGLPPNNIQYF. CDR3 nucleotide sequence: TGTGCCAGCAGCTTAGCGGGCCTCCCCCCAAATAACATTCAGTACTTC.

This clone was seen only a few times. This chain joins TRBV6-1 and TRBJ2-1, with a possible D match to TRBD2 (5 bases). CDR1 is MNHNS, CDR2 SASEGT, per germline. Trimming cost V 2 bases and J 10 bases, with 6 bases left between them. The CDR3 has 11 amino acids. CDR3 sequence reads: CASSEIAEQFF. DNA of the CDR3: TGTGCCAGCAGTGAAATAGCGGAGCAGTTCTTC.

V and J are TRBV27 and TRBJ2-7; 10 bases line up with TRBD2. This CDR3 is 15 amino acids long. J gave up 4 bases and V 4 bases, and 7 bases lay outside the gene matches. CDR1 MNHEY and CDR2 SMNVEV come from the germline V gene (reference sequence). The chain's CDR3 is CASSSPSGGLYEQYF. The CDR3 DNA reads as TGTGCCAGCAGTTCCCCTAGCGGGGGATTATACGAGCAGTACTTC.

V gene TRBV7-3 combines with J gene TRBJ1-5, with TRBD1 identical over 8 bases. The length of the CDR3 is 20 residues. V lost 3 bases and J lost 4; bases outside the gene matches: 20. CDR1 is SGHTA and CDR2 is FQGTGA in the germline V gene. DNA for the CDR3: TGTGCCAGCAGCTTCCCCAAACAGGGGGGAATGAGTTTAGCAAATCAGCCCCAGCATTTT. As protein: CASSFPKQGGMSLANQPQHF.

CDR3 region: CASSLSQGTNTEAFF. CDR3 nucleotides: TGTGCCAGCAGCTTATCGCAGGGAACGAACACTGAAGCTTTCTTT. The rearrangement joins TRBV7-3 to TRBJ1-1; possibly TRBD1 for D (5 bases). Trimming stripped 2 bases from V and 1 base from J, with 11 bases between. CDR1 and CDR2 (germline): SGHTA, FQGTGA. The CDR3 runs to 15 residues.

J is TRBJ1-2 and V is TRBV7-9, with TRBD1 matching over 12 bases. The CDR3 is made up of 19 amino acids. With 5 bases clipped from V and 0 bases from J, the junction kept 13 bases outside the gene matches. In germline, CDR1 is SEHNR, CDR2 FQNEAQ (reference sequence). The CDR3 coding sequence is TGTGCCAGCAGCACTCCGGGACAGGGGGCCGAAAGATCTAACTATGGCTACACCTTC. Amino acid sequence: CASSTPGQGAERSNYGYTF.

This clone was counted between two and nine times. The CDR3 reads CASSQGADQDEQYF. CDR3 DNA: TGTGCCAGCAGCCAAGGGGCAGACCAGGACGAGCAGTACTTC. The rearrangement uses TRBV4-2 and TRBJ2-7; D gene uncertain. Trimming left V 1 base short and J 5 bases short, with 12 bases between. The CDR3 covers 14 residues. Germline-derived CDR1 and CDR2 are LGHNA and YNFKEQ.

The chain has TRBV29-1 and TRBJ2-7, with 9 nucleotides matching TRBD1. The CDR3 is 12 amino acids. Trimming took 5 bases from V and 3 from J; bases not matched to a gene: 2. CDR1 is SQVTM, CDR2 ANQGSEA, per germline. The CDR3: CSVWGQGYEQYF. For the CDR3, the DNA is TGCAGCGTTTGGGGACAGGGCTACGAGCAGTACTTC.

This clone has only a few counts. V usage is TRBV4-2 and J usage is TRBJ2-1; weak D call: TRBD2 (7 bases). V was clipped by 4 bases and J by 10 bases, with 23 bases between them. Germline CDR1 and CDR2: LGHNA and YNFKEQ. The CDR3 is 16 residues long. In nucleotides, the CDR3 is TGTGCCAGCAGCCGCCGGGGACTATCCGAAGGGGGGGAGCAGTTCTTC. It translates to CASSRRGLSEGGEQFF.

This clone was picked up a small number of times. The J gene is TRBJ1-1, the V gene TRBV9; D gene unclear. Looked up from germline, CDR1 is SGDLS and CDR2 is YYNGEE. CDR3 length: 14 amino acids. Between the trimmed V and J ends, which lost 0 bases and 4 bases, there was a span of 10 bases. The CDR3 nucleotides read TGTGCCAGCAGCGTAGATTGGGCGATCACTGAAGCTTTCTTT. This encodes CASSVDWAITEAFF.

This chain connects TRBV28 to TRBJ1-6; D may be TRBD1 (6 bases). The germline V gene has CDR1 MDHEN and CDR2 SYDVKM. Trimming took 6 bases from V and 10 from J, leaving 19 bases between them. CDR3 length: 15 residues. CDR3: CASRPEGGGQSPLHF. For the CDR3, the DNA is TGTGCCAGCAGGCCAGAGGGCGGGGGGCAGTCACCCCTCCACTTT. The full variable domain, rest sourced from reference TRBV28 and TRBJ1-6, is DVKVTQSSRYLVKRTGEKVFLECVQDMDHENMFWYRQDPGLGLRLIYFSYDVKMKEKGDIPEGYSVSREKKERFSLILESASTNQTSMYLCASRPEGGGQSPLHFGNGTRLTVT.